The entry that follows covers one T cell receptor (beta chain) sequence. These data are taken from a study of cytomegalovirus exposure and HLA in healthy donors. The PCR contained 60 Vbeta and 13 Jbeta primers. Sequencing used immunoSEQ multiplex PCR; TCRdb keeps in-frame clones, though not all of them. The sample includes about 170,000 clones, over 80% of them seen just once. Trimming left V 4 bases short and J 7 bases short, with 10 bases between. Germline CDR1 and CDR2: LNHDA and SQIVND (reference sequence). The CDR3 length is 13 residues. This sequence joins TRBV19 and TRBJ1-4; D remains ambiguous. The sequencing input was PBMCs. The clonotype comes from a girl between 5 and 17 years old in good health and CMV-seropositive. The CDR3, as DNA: TGTGCCAGTAGTACTTCCAGAGGTGAAAAACTGTTTTTT. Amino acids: CASSTSRGEKLFF. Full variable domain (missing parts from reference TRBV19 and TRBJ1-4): DGGITQSPKYLFRKEGQNVTLSCEQNLNHDAMYWYRQDPGQGLRLIYYSQIVNDFQKGDIAEGYSVSREKKESFPLTVTSAQKNPTAFYLCASSTSRGEKLFFGSGTQLSVL.